This is a list of T cell receptor beta chains from one sample in a study of T cell repertoires in cytomegalovirus infection. TCRdb re-derived calls from the reads in MiXCR, one entry per CDR3 protein. Among approximately 190,000 distinct CDR3 sequences, roughly 9% were seen once, and the ten largest hold approximately 4.2%. Sequencing was performed on PBMCs. Receptors were obtained from a human donor in good health (CMV status not recorded). Some clones in this sample may be carry-over from other donors' samples. The CDR3 runs from the conserved cysteine through the conserved F or W. A D gene is named only where the DNA matches it firmly. Clone size is stated in some rows and not others, as once, few, many or a class when expanded.

V gene	clone size	J gene	D gene	CDR3 protein	CDR3 DNA
TRBV7-2	many	TRBJ1-4	.	CASTRRVARGNEKLFF	TGTGCCAGCACTCGGAGGGTAGCGCGTGGAAATGAAAAACTGTTTTTT
TRBV11-2	many	TRBJ2-7	TRBD2	CASSPSGTRGDEQYF	TGTGCCAGCAGCCCTTCAGGGACTAGAGGGGACGAGCAGTACTTC
TRBV11-2	many	TRBJ1-1	.	CASSFGFRGEAFF	TGTGCCAGCAGCTTTGGATTTAGGGGTGAGGCTTTCTTT
TRBV5-1	many	TRBJ1-4	.	CASSQGSRGTNEKLFF	TGCGCCAGCAGCCAAGGTTCACGGGGAACTAATGAAAAACTGTTTTTT
TRBV15	.	TRBJ1-2	.	CATSRENYGYTF	TGTGCCACCAGCAGAGAAAACTATGGCTACACCTTC
TRBV10-3	.	TRBJ2-1	TRBD1	CAITAVQGASDEQFF	TGTGCCATCACCGCCGTCCAGGGGGCGTCTGATGAGCAGTTCTTC
TRBV27	few	TRBJ1-5	.	CASSTQGGSNQPQHF	TGTGCCAGCAGTACTCAGGGTGGAAGCAATCAGCCCCAGCATTTT
TRBV7-2	many	TRBJ1-2	.	CASSLESRGYTF	TGTGCCAGCAGCTTAGAAAGTCGCGGCTACACCTTC
TRBV4-3	.	TRBJ1-6	.	CASSQDRGYNSPLHF	TGCGCCAGCAGCCAAGACAGGGGCTATAATTCACCCCTCCACTTT
TRBV7-2	many	TRBJ1-2	TRBD1	CASSLGGQGSDGYTF	TGTGCCAGCAGCTTAGGTGGACAGGGTTCGGATGGCTACACCTTC
TRBV11-3	.	TRBJ2-2	TRBD1	CASSWTGDVGELFF	TGTGCCAGCAGCTGGACAGGGGATGTCGGGGAGCTGTTTTTT
TRBV12-3/TRBV12-4	few	TRBJ2-1	TRBD2	CASSSLLAGGYNEQFF	TGTGCCAGCAGTTCCCTTCTAGCGGGAGGGTACAATGAGCAGTTCTTC
TRBV27	.	TRBJ1-2	.	CASSLSAGANYGYTF	TGTGCCAGCAGTTTATCCGCCGGGGCAAACTATGGCTACACCTTC
TRBV7-2	many	TRBJ1-1	.	CASSRRPQGNTEAFF	TGTGCCAGCAGCAGACGCCCTCAGGGGAACACTGAAGCTTTCTTT
TRBV18	few	TRBJ1-5	.	CASSPQGNVGNQPQHF	TGTGCCAGCTCACCACAGGGGAACGTGGGCAATCAGCCCCAGCATTTT
TRBV7-2	many	TRBJ1-2	.	CASSLSISNYGYTF	TGTGCCAGCAGCTTAAGCATCTCTAACTATGGCTACACCTTC
TRBV4-1	many	TRBJ2-1	TRBD2	CASSFGLAGNEQFF	TGCGCCAGCAGCTTTGGACTAGCAGGCAATGAGCAGTTCTTC
TRBV20-1	.	TRBJ2-7	TRBD1	CSAHRDRASVEQYF	TGCAGTGCTCACCGGGACAGGGCCAGCGTGGAGCAGTACTTC
TRBV7-2	many	TRBJ1-1	.	CASSLDHRSEAFF	TGTGCCAGCAGCTTAGATCACAGGTCTGAAGCTTTCTTT
TRBV7-9	many	TRBJ1-2	.	CASSLTSSGNYGYTF	TGTGCCAGCAGCTTAACATCGTCGGGAAACTATGGCTACACCTTC
TRBV28	.	TRBJ2-3	TRBD2	CASSTLGLAAFTDTQYF	TGTGCCAGCAGTACCCTCGGACTAGCGGCCTTCACAGATACGCAGTATTTT
TRBV7-9	many	TRBJ1-4	.	CASSLGQGFGKLFF	TGTGCCAGCAGCCTCGGGCAAGGCTTCGGAAAACTGTTTTTT
TRBV28	many	TRBJ2-5	TRBD1	CASRKTGGETQYF	TGTGCCAGCAGAAAGACAGGGGGAGAGACCCAGTACTTC
TRBV7-2	many	TRBJ2-6	.	CASSPTVGGRGANVLTF	TGTGCCAGCAGCCCGACGGTGGGTGGGCGTGGGGCCAACGTCCTGACTTTC
TRBV4-2	many	TRBJ2-7	.	CASSQGAGDGAQYF	TGTGCCAGCAGCCAAGGGGCTGGGGACGGGGCGCAGTACTTC
TRBV11-2	few	TRBJ2-1	.	CASSLDLYNEQFF	TGTGCCAGCAGCTTAGACCTGTACAATGAGCAGTTCTTC
TRBV7-9	.	TRBJ1-2	.	CASSLEGGAPILGGYTF	TGTGCCAGCAGCTTAGAAGGCGGGGCGCCGATCCTTGGGGGCTACACCTTC
TRBV7-2	many	TRBJ2-7	.	CASRLGYEQYF	TGTGCCAGCAGACTTGGCTACGAGCAGTACTTC
TRBV7-2	many	TRBJ1-6	TRBD1	CASSSQTGVGSPLHF	TGTGCCAGCAGTTCCCAAACAGGGGTCGGATCACCCCTCCACTTT
TRBV7-2	many	TRBJ2-1	TRBD2	CASSFRTSGSYNEQFF	TGTGCCAGCAGCTTTAGGACTAGCGGATCCTACAATGAGCAGTTCTTC
TRBV5-6	many	TRBJ2-5	.	CASSLRSSDYKRTQYF	TGTGCCAGCAGCTTGAGGTCATCAGACTACAAGAGAACCCAGTACTTC
TRBV3-1	.	TRBJ2-1	.	CASSQDLPSAYNEQFF	TGTGCCAGCAGCCAAGATCTTCCCAGCGCCTACAATGAGCAGTTCTTC
TRBV15	.	TRBJ1-5	.	CATSRVGSGQPQHF	TGTGCCACCAGCAGAGTCGGGTCGGGTCAGCCCCAGCATTTT
TRBV10-3	many	TRBJ2-5	TRBD2	CAISASGGSYQETQYF	TGTGCCATTTCTGCTAGCGGGGGGTCATACCAAGAGACCCAGTACTTC
TRBV6-2/TRBV6-3	many	TRBJ2-1	TRBD2	CASSNVAGGSYNEQFF	TGTGCCAGCAGTAACGTAGCGGGAGGTTCCTACAATGAGCAGTTCTTC
TRBV2	.	TRBJ1-5	.	CASTGSVSQVGQPQHF	TGTGCCAGCACCGGTAGTGTATCACAGGTCGGACAGCCCCAGCATTTT
TRBV28	many	TRBJ1-5	TRBD1	CASSLPDRDQPQHF	TGTGCCAGCAGTTTACCTGACAGGGACCAGCCCCAGCATTTT
TRBV28	many	TRBJ2-6	TRBD2	CASSLGGLRANVLTF	TGTGCCAGCAGTTTGGGAGGGCTGCGCGCCAACGTCCTGACTTTC
TRBV12-3/TRBV12-4	.	TRBJ2-1	.	CASSLARLAAHNEQFF	TGTGCCAGCAGTTTAGCGAGGCTAGCTGCCCACAATGAGCAGTTCTTC
TRBV7-2	many	TRBJ2-7	.	CASSLVGTSSYEQYF	TGTGCCAGCAGCTTAGTAGGTACCTCTTCCTACGAGCAGTACTTC
TRBV19	.	TRBJ2-3	TRBD2	CASSILAGGRTDTQYF	TGTGCCAGTAGTATTCTAGCGGGGGGGCGGACAGATACGCAGTATTTT
TRBV12-3/TRBV12-4	many	TRBJ2-1	.	CASREAGSYNEQFF	TGTGCCAGCAGGGAAGCCGGCTCCTACAATGAGCAGTTCTTC
TRBV6-2/TRBV6-3	once	TRBJ2-1	TRBD2	CASSSRTSGVIWNEQFF	TGTGCCAGCAGTTCCCGGACTAGCGGGGTGATTTGGAATGAGCAGTTCTTC
TRBV28	many	TRBJ1-6	TRBD1	CASSFGQGGSYNSPLHF	TGTGCCAGCAGTTTCGGGCAGGGGGGGTCCTATAATTCACCCCTCCACTTT
TRBV20-1	.	TRBJ2-4	TRBD2	CSAGGLAGNIQYF	TGCAGTGCGGGGGGACTAGCGGGAAACATTCAGTACTTC
TRBV4-3	many	TRBJ1-2	TRBD1	CASSHDVTGTGGLKGYTF	TGCGCCAGCAGCCACGACGTTACCGGGACAGGGGGTTTAAAGGGCTACACCTTC
TRBV11-3	many	TRBJ2-1	.	CASSLTGPQSNEQFF	TGTGCCAGCAGCCTAACAGGGCCCCAATCCAATGAGCAGTTCTTC
TRBV2	few	TRBJ2-2	TRBD1	CASSEYRGPGELFF	TGTGCCAGCAGTGAATACAGGGGCCCCGGGGAGCTGTTTTTT